This entry describes one TCR beta chain. Its matching antigen is unknown. These data originate in a study of T cell clonotyping in hematopoietic cell transplantation. Overall study context: Recipients' pretransplant samples followed cytoreduction. Points from the study as a whole: After transplant, recipient diversity fell while pathologically expanded clonotypes grew through day 180.

Time point reported: recipient sample about 28 days before transplant, after cytoreduction. Method: immunoSEQ multiplex PCR; TCRdb's copy keeps in-frame clones and lacks some. Of tens of thousands of clones in the sample, approximately 87% were seen once. The CDR3 loop spans 14 amino acids. Trimming removed 7 bases from V and 2 bases from J; junction bases left unmatched: 7. The sequence derives from a man aged 18 to 29 with biphenotypic leukemia. Some clones in this sample may be carry-over from other donors' samples. The chain carries TRBV23-1 and TRBJ1-2, with 7 positions matching TRBD1. TRBV23-1 is given ORF status, its function remaining uncertain. Sequences were derived from peripheral blood mononuclear cells, sampled before stem cell transplant. In DNA form, the CDR3 reads TGCGCCAGCATAGGGACAGACGTAAACTATGGCTACACCTTC. This translates into CASIGTDVNYGYTF.